These 20 T cell receptor beta chains came from one sample sequenced in a study of T-cell reconstitution after alpha-beta-depleted transplantation in children (dated by TCRdb to about 2016). Receptors were amplified or captured by PCR. The data were produced on an Illumina HiSeq 2500. TCR libraries were prepared with molecular barcoding, using unique molecular identifiers to normalize TCRbeta repertoire quantification. The raw public reads went through TCRdb reprocessing: fastp at Q25, MiXCR clone calling, in-frame beta chains kept. Rows matching on CDR3 protein sequence are summarized as one entry with the most common DNA and genes. The sample table lists 800,000 to 1,000,000 distinct CDR3 sequences, about 31% of them with a count of one. 25% to 35% of the sample is held by the ten biggest clonotypes. The treatment or condition label, read with the paper, signifies: allogeneic hematopoietic cell transplantation with graft depleted of TCRalphabeta T cells and CD19 B cells.

Sample: PBMCs, mostly from graft donor cells, taken 360 days after TCRalphabeta/CD19-depleted stem cell transplant. Source of these receptors: a boy less than two years old who had a stem cell transplant for SCID, so the T cells may come from the graft donor.

The J gene is TRBJ1-2, the V gene TRBV29-1, with D possibly being TRBD1 (5 bases). This CDR3 is built from 15 residues. V lost 4 bases and J 3 bases, leaving 18 bases between the germline ends. CDR1 is SQVTM and CDR2 is ANQGSEA in the germline V gene. For the CDR3, the DNA is TGCAGCGTTGCGGGATCTTGGGGGTCCGACTATGGCTACACCTTC. This translates into CSVAGSWGSDYGYTF.

The chain recombines TRBV4-2 with TRBJ1-1; 10 positions match TRBD1. Trimming cost V 2 bases and J 2 bases; bases outside gene matches: 14. Germline CDR1 LGHNA, CDR2 YNFKEQ. This CDR3 is built from 19 residues. Here the CDR3 reads CASSQTLPGQGPYNTEAFF. The CDR3, as DNA: TGTGCCAGCAGCCAAACCCTACCGGGACAGGGGCCTTACAACACTGAAGCTTTCTTT.

This chain uses TRBV7-2 with TRBJ2-2; D gene ambiguous. Germline assignment: CDR1 SGHTA and CDR2 FQGNSA. The CDR3 extends over 15 amino acids. Trimming removed 2 bases at V and 2 bases at J, with 9 bases between. CDR3: CASSLQQINTGELFF. In DNA, the CDR3 is TGTGCCAGCAGCTTACAACAGATAAACACCGGGGAGCTGTTTTTT. Supplemented by reference TRBV7-2 and TRBJ2-2, the full variable domain reads GAGVSQSPSNKVTEKGKDVELRCDPISGHTALYWYRQSLGQGLEFLIYFQGNSAPDKSGLPSDRFSAERTGGSVSTLTIQRTQQEDSAVYLCASSLQQINTGELFFGEGSRLTVL.

This chain connects TRBV6-5 to TRBJ1-5; D is perhaps TRBD1 (6 bases). Trimming stripped 2 bases from V and 3 bases from J, with 8 bases between. The CDR3 is 14 amino acids. The V gene's germline CDR1 is MNHEY and CDR2 SVGAGI. The CDR3 coding sequence is TGTGCCAGCAGTTACAGGGGGTTCAATCAGCCCCAGCATTTT. Translation: CASSYRGFNQPQHF.

The CDR3 spells CASRDPGEQFF. Here the CDR3 DNA reads TGCGCCAGCAGGGACCCGGGTGAGCAGTTCTTC. V gene TRBV5-1 combines with J gene TRBJ2-1; D unclear. Trimming took 5 bases from V and 9 from J, leaving 9 bases between them. CDR3 length: 11 amino acids. Germline assignment: CDR1 SGHRS and CDR2 YFSETQ.

V gene TRBV7-2 combines with J gene TRBJ2-5; a weak D match, TRBD2 (6 bases). The CDR3 is 15 amino acids. Germline V gene sequence: CDR1 SGHTA, CDR2 FQGNSA. V lost 3 bases and J lost 5, with 16 bases in between. This CDR3 is CASSFLRDWRETQYF. CDR3 bases: TGTGCCAGCAGCTTTCTCCGGGACTGGCGGGAGACCCAGTACTTC.

This clonotype was seen a handful of times. The chain couples TRBV29-1 to TRBJ2-7; D gene ambiguous. The CDR3 has 12 amino acids. Trimming took 6 bases from V and 6 from J, leaving 15 bases between them. Germline V gene lookup returns CDR1 SQVTM and CDR2 ANQGSEA. The CDR3 spells CSVGYVSLEQYF. The CDR3 DNA is TGCAGCGTCGGATATGTATCCCTCGAGCAGTACTTC.

The rearrangement links TRBV7-2 to TRBJ1-3; D unresolved. Trimming removed 3 bases from V and 0 bases from J, with 6 bases in between. This CDR3 has 14 amino acids. In germline, CDR1 is SGHTA, CDR2 FQGNSA. CDR3 DNA: TGTGCCAGCAGCTTGGTGAACTCTGGAAACACCATATATTTT. As protein: CASSLVNSGNTIYF.

V and J are TRBV7-8 and TRBJ2-3; 8 bases agree with TRBD2. The germline V gene encodes CDR1 SGHVS and CDR2 FQNEAQ. With 1 base clipped from V and 4 bases from J, the junction kept 7 bases outside the gene matches. The CDR3 consists of 16 residues. The CDR3 region is CASSLVGGASSDTQYF. CDR3 in DNA: TGTGCCAGCAGCTTAGTCGGGGGGGCCAGTTCAGATACGCAGTATTTT.

This clonotype was seen more than once but under ten times. V and J are TRBV28 and TRBJ1-1; D perhaps matches TRBD1 (5 bases). Trimming removed 4 bases at V and 5 bases at J, with 11 bases between. Germline assignment: CDR1 MDHEN and CDR2 SYDVKM. The CDR3 sequence is 13 residues long. CDR3 region: CASSWGRLTEAFF. CDR3 nucleotides: TGTGCCAGCAGTTGGGGGAGGTTGACTGAAGCTTTCTTT. Variable domain in full (rest from reference TRBV28 and TRBJ1-1): DVKVTQSSRYLVKRTGEKVFLECVQDMDHENMFWYRQDPGLGLRLIYFSYDVKMKEKGDIPEGYSVSREKKERFSLILESASTNQTSMYLCASSWGRLTEAFFGQGTRLTVV.

This clonotype was detected only a few times. The chain links TRBV7-2 to TRBJ2-1; D gene uncertain. Germline V gene lookup returns CDR1 SGHTA and CDR2 FQGNSA. The V and J ends lost 2 bases and 8 bases respectively, with 13 bases between them. The CDR3 loop spans 14 amino acids. The CDR3 is CASSLIVFGHEQFF. The CDR3 nucleotides are TGTGCCAGCAGCTTAATAGTTTTCGGCCATGAGCAGTTCTTC.

This clonotype appeared a few times. The chain carries TRBV5-1 and TRBJ2-6; TRBD1 matches at 7 bases. The CDR3 is made up of 18 amino acids. CDR1 is SGHRS, CDR2 YFSETQ, per germline. Trimming at V came to 0 bases and at J to 2 bases, leaving 8 bases not matched to a gene. The CDR3 DNA reads TGCGCCAGCAGCTTGGCTCCTCCGACAGGGACTGGGGCCAACGTCCTGACTTTC. Its protein is CASSLAPPTGTGANVLTF.

The J gene is TRBJ2-7, the V gene TRBV6-6; D is ambiguous. This CDR3 is built from 13 residues. The V end lost 0 bases, the J end lost 5 bases, and 8 bases lay between the germline ends. CDR1 and CDR2 (germline): MNHNY, SVGAGI (reference sequence). The CDR3 sequence is CASSYSKLDEQYF. CDR3 DNA sequence: TGTGCCAGCAGTTACTCGAAGCTCGACGAGCAGTACTTC.

This clonotype was found a few times. This sequence joins TRBV25-1 and TRBJ2-5; 7 positions match TRBD1. CDR1 and CDR2 from the germline V gene are MGHDK and SYGVNS. The V gene end was trimmed by 4 bases and the J gene end by 6 bases; junction bases not matched to a gene: 8. The CDR3 contains 14 residues. The CDR3 DNA reads TGTGCCAGCAGTGGGGGGACAGTCGGAAAGACCCAGTACTTC. This encodes CASSGGTVGKTQYF. Combining the CDR3 with reference TRBV25-1 and TRBJ2-5 gives the whole variable domain EADIYQTPRYLVIGTGKKITLECSQTMGHDKMYWYQQDPGMELHLIHYSYGVNSTEKGDLSSESTVSRIRTEHFPLTLESARPSHTSQYLCASSGGTVGKTQYFGPGTRLLVL.

The chain joins TRBV7-2 to TRBJ1-6, with D tentatively TRBD1 (5 bases). The V gene's germline CDR1 is SGHTA and CDR2 FQGNSA. With 2 bases removed from V and 8 bases from J, the gap between germline ends came to 13 bases. CDR3 length: 15 residues. The CDR3: CASSLWSRADSPLHF. CDR3 DNA: TGTGCCAGCAGCTTATGGTCCAGGGCGGATTCACCCCTCCACTTT.

This clonotype was detected only a few times. The chain uses TRBV6-2 or TRBV6-3 and TRBJ2-5; possibly TRBD1 for D (5 bases). V was clipped by 8 bases and J by 4 bases, with 8 bases between them. From germline, CDR1 is MNHEY and CDR2 SVGEGT. The CDR3 extends over 11 amino acids. The CDR3 coding sequence is TGTGCCAGCGCCCAGGGAGAGACCCAGTACTTC. It specifies CASAQGETQYF.

In its sample, this clonotype was seen a few times. The chain recombines TRBV2 with TRBJ2-7; D uncertain. The CDR3 is made up of 13 amino acids. V was clipped by 6 bases and J by 3 bases, with 12 bases between them. Per germline, CDR1 SNHLY and CDR2 FYNNEI. The CDR3 DNA reads TGTGCCAGCAGGGCCGGGCTTAGCTACGAGCAGTACTTC. Translating gives CASRAGLSYEQYF. The full variable domain, in which reference TRBV2 and TRBJ2-7 provide the parts outside the CDR3, is EPEVTQTPSHQVTQMGQEVILRCVPISNHLYFYWYRQILGQKVEFLVSFYNNEISEKSEIFDDQFSVERPDGSNFTLKIRSTKLEDSAMYFCASRAGLSYEQYFGPGTRLTVT.

The chain has TRBV20-1 and TRBJ2-1; 7 nucleotides match TRBD2. The germline gives CDR1 DFQATT, CDR2 SNEGSKA (reference sequence). The CDR3 has 18 amino acids. V lost 6 bases to trimming and J lost 0 bases; unmatched junction nucleotides: 17. DNA of the CDR3: TGCAGTGCCGCTTCCCACGGAGGGAGGGCAAGCTCCTACAATGAGCAGTTCTTC. The encoded protein is CSAASHGGRASSYNEQFF.

This clonotype was recorded a few times. V usage is TRBV12-3 or TRBV12-4 and J usage is TRBJ2-4, with a possible D match to TRBD1 (5 bases). V shed 5 bases and J shed 9 bases, with 11 bases lying between them. CDR3 length equals 12 residues. The CDR3 coding sequence is TGTGCCAGCAGTACAGGTTCCAGCATTCAGTACTTC. Protein product: CASSTGSSIQYF.

This clonotype has a handful of counts. The CDR3 loop is CASSGIQGWQFF. CDR3 bases: TGTGCCAGCAGCGGAATACAGGGATGGCAGTTCTTC. The V and J genes are TRBV9 and TRBJ2-1, with D tentatively TRBD1 (6 bases). CDR1 is SGDLS, CDR2 YYNGEE, per germline. This CDR3 is built from 12 residues. V shed 3 bases and J shed 12 bases, with 13 bases lying between them.